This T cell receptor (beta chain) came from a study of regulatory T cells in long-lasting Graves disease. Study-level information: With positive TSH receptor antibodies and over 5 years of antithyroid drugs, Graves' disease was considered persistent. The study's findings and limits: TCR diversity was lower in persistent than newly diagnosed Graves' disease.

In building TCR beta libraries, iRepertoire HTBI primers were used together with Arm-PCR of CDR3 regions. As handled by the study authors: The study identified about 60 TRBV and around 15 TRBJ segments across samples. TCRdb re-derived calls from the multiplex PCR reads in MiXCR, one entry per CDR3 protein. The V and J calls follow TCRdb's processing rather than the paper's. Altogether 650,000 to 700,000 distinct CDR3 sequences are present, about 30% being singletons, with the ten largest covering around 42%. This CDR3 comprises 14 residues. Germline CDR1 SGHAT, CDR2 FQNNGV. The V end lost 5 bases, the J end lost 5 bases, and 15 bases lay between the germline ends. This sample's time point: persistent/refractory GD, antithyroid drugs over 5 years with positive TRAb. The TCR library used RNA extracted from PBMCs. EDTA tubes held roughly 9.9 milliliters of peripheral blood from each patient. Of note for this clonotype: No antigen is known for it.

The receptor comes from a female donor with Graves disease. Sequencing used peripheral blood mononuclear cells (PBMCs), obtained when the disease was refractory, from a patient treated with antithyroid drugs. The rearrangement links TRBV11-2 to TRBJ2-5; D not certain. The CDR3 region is CASSPQALRETQYF. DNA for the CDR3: TGTGCCAGCAGCCCCCAAGCGTTGAGGGAGACCCAGTACTTC.